The present T cell receptor beta chain was sequenced within a study of blood T cell repertoires in COVID-19. As for the study in general: The United States, Italy and Spain were the sources of the acute and convalescent COVID-19 samples. T cells, B-cell-depleted T cells, or PBMCs supplied cDNA or gDNA.

Sequenced by immunoSEQ multiplex PCR; TCRdb stores in-frame clones only, minus some. Counted here are about 140,000 clones, 70% to 80% occurring once; the ten biggest clones make up 16%. The V gene's germline CDR1 is MNHEY and CDR2 SVGAGI. This CDR3 has 14 amino acids. After removal of 4 bases from V and 8 bases from J, the junction contained 5 bases not matched to a gene. The source material was peripheral blood. This TCR was sampled from a man in his fifties or sixties with acute or convalescent COVID-19. The chain couples TRBV6-5 to TRBJ1-6; 7 bases align to TRBD1. The CDR3 is CASSSNRGYSPLHF. In nucleotides, the CDR3 is TGTGCCAGCAGTTCAAACAGGGGATATTCACCCCTCCACTTT.